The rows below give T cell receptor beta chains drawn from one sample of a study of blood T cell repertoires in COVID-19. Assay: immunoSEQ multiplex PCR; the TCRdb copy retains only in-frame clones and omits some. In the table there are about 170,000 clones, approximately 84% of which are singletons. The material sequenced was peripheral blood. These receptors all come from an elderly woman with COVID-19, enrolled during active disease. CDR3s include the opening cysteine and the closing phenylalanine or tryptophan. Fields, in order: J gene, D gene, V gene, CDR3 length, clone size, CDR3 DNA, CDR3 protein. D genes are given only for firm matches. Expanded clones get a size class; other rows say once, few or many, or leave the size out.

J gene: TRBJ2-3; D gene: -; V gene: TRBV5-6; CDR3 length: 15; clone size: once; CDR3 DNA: TGTGCCAGCAAGCAGTTAGCAGCTAGCACAGATACGCAGTATTTT; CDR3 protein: CASKQLAASTDTQYF
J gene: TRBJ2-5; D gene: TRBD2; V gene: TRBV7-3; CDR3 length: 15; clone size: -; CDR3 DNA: TGTGCCAGCAGCTTCAGCGGGGGGGCGGTGGAGACCCAGTACTTC; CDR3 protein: CASSFSGGAVETQYF
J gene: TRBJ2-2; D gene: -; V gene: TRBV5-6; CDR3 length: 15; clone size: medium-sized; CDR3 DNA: TGTGCCAGCACCGTCTTAGGGGAAGGCACCGGGGAGCTGTTTTTT; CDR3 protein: CASTVLGEGTGELFF
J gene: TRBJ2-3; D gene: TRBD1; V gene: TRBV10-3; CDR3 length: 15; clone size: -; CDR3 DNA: TGTGCCATCAGTGTAGGGCAGGGGGTGCGAGATACGCAGTATTTT; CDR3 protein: CAISVGQGVRDTQYF
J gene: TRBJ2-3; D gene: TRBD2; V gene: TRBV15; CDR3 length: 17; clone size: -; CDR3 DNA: TGTGCCACCAGCACCCGACTAGCGGGGGCCGAACGAGATACGCAGTATTTT; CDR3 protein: CATSTRLAGAERDTQYF
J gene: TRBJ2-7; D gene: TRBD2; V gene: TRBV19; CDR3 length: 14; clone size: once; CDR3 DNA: TGTGCCACCCGGATGACTAGCGGATCCTACGAGCAGTACTTC; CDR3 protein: CATRMTSGSYEQYF
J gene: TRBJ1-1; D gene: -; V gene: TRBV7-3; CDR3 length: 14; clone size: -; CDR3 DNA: TGTGCCAGCAGCTTAGACCCCGGGAGCACTGAAGCTTTCTTT; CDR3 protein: CASSLDPGSTEAFF
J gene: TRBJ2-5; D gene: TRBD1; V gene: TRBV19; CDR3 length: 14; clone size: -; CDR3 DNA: TGTGCCAGTAGGTTGACAGGGGGCCGAGAGACCCAGTACTTC; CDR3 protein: CASRLTGGRETQYF
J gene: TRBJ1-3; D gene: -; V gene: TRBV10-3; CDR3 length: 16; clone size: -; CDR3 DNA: TGTGCCATCAGTGGATACGGACAGAGCTCTGGAAACACCATATATTTT; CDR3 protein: CAISGYGQSSGNTIYF
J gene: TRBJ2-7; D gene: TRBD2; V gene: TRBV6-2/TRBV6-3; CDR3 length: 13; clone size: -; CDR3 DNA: TGTGCCAGCAGTTACCGGGGGGCCTACGAGCAGTACTTC; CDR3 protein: CASSYRGAYEQYF
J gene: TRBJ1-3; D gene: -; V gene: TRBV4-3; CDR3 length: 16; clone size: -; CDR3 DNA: TGCGCCAGCAGCCAAGATAGCAGGGTTTTGGGAAACACCATATATTTT; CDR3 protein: CASSQDSRVLGNTIYF
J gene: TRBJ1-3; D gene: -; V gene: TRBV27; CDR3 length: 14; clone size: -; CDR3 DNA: TGTGCCAGCAGTTTACAGGGATCCGGAAACACCATATATTTT; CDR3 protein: CASSLQGSGNTIYF
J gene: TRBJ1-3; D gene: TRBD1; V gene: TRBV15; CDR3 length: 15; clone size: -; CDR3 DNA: TGTGCCACCAGCAGAGACGGGACAGGAGGAAACACCATATATTTT; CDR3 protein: CATSRDGTGGNTIYF
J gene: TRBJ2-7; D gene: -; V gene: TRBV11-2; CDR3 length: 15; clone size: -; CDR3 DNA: TGTGCCAGCAGCTTAGATGGCAGGCCCCTCGGCGAGCAGTACTTC; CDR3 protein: CASSLDGRPLGEQYF
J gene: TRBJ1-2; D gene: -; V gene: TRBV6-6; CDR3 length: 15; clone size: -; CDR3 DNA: TGTGCCAGCATCTCGACTCCCGGGGGTCTATATGGCTACACCTTC; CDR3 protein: CASISTPGGLYGYTF
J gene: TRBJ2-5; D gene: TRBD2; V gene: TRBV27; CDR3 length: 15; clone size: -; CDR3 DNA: TGTGCCAGCAGTGGTCTAGCGGAAGCTCAAGAGACCCAGTACTTC; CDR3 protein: CASSGLAEAQETQYF
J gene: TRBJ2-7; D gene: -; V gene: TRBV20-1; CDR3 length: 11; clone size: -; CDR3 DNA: TGCAGCGCTCCACAGGGTTACGAGCAGTACTTC; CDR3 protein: CSAPQGYEQYF
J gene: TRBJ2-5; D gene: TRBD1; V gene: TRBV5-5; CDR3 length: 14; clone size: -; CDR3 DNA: TGTGCCAGCAGCTTGACCGGACAGGGAGAGACCCAGTACTTC; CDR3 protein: CASSLTGQGETQYF
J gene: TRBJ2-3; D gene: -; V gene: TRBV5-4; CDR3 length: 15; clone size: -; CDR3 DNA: TGTGCCAGCAGCTTGGATCGGGGAAGCACAGATACGCAGTATTTT; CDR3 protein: CASSLDRGSTDTQYF
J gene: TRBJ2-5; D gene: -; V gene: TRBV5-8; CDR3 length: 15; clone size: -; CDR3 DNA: TGTGCCAGCAGCTCACCTACCCAAGTCGGAGAGACCCAGTACTTC; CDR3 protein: CASSSPTQVGETQYF
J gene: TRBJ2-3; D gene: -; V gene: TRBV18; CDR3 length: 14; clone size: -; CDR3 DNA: TGTGCCAGCTCACCGCCCCCTCAGGGAGATACGCAGTATTTT; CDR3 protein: CASSPPPQGDTQYF
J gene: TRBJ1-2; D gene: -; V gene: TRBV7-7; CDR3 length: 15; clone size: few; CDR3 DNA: TGTGCTAGCAGCTTAAATCCCCGGAGGAACTATGGCTACACCTTC; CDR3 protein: CASSLNPRRNYGYTF
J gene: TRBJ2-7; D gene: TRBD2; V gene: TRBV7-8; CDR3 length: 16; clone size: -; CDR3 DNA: TGTGCCAGCAGCCTGTTGGGAGGGAGCGGTTCCTACGAGCAGTACTTC; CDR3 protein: CASSLLGGSGSYEQYF
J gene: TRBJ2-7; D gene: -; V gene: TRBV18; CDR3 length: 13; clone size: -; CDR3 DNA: TGTGCCAGCTCACCACAGAGGGAGACTGAGCAGTACTTC; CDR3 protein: CASSPQRETEQYF
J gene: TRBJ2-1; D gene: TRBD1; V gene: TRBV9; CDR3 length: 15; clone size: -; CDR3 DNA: TGTGCCAGCAGCGTAGGGGACAGGGGATACAATGAGCAGTTCTTC; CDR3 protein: CASSVGDRGYNEQFF
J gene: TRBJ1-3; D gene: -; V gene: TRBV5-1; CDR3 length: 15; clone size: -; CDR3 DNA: TGCGCCAGCAGCTTGGCCCCAGGAGGTGGAAACACCATATATTTT; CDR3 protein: CASSLAPGGGNTIYF
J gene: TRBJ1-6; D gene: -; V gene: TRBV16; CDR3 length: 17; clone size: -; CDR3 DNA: TGTGCCAGCAGCCAATCGTTAGCGAGCTCCTATAATTCACCCCTCCACTTT; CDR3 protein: CASSQSLASSYNSPLHF
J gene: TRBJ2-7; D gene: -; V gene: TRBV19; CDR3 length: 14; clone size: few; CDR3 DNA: TGTGCCAGCCGAGAGGCAGCCCGCTCCTACGAGCAGTACTTC; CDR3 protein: CASREAARSYEQYF
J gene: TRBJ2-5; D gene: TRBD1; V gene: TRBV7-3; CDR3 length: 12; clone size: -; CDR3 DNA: TGTGCCAGCAGCAGGACAGGAGAGACCCAGTACTTC; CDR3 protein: CASSRTGETQYF
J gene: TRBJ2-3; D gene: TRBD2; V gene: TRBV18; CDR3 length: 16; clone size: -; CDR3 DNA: TGTGCCAGCTCCTCCGGTAGCGGGGGGCTCACAGATACGCAGTATTTT; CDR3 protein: CASSSGSGGLTDTQYF
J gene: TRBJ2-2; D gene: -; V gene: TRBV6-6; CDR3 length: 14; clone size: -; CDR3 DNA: TGTGCCAGCAAATCCGGGGAAAGGACCGGGGAGCTGTTTTTT; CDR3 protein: CASKSGERTGELFF
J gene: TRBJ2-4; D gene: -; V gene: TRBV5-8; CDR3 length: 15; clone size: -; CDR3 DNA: TGTGCCAGCAGCTTGGGAGCGCTAGCCAAAAACATTCAGTACTTC; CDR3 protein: CASSLGALAKNIQYF
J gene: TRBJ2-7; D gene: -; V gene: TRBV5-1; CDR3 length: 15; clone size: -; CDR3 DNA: TGCGCCAGCAGCTTGGGTGGGAGTGGCTCCTACGAGCAGTACTTC; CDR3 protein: CASSLGGSGSYEQYF
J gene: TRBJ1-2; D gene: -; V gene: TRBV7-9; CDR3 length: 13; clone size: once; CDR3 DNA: TGTGCCAGCAGCTTCGGGGGAATTGATGGCTACACCTTC; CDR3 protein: CASSFGGIDGYTF
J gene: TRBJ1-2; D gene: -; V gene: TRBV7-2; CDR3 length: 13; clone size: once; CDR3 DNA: TGTGCCAGTAAAGACCGGGGTCTCTATGGCTACACCTTC; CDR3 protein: CASKDRGLYGYTF
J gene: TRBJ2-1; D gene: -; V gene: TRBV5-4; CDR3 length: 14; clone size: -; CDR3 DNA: TGTGCCAGCAGCTTTGCGATTGACTACAATGAGCAGTTCTTC; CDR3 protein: CASSFAIDYNEQFF
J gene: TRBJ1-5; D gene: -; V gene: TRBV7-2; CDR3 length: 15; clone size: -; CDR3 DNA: TGTGCCAGCAGTCCTTCCAGGAACAGCAATCAGCCCCAGCATTTT; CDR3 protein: CASSPSRNSNQPQHF
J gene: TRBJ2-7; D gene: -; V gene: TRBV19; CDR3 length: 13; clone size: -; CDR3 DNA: TGTGCCAGCCTTGACAGAGCACCCTACGAGCAGTACTTC; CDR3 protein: CASLDRAPYEQYF
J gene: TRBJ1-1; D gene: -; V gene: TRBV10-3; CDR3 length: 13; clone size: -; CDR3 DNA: TGTGCCATCAGTGAGACAAGGAACACTGAAGCTTTCTTT; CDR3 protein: CAISETRNTEAFF
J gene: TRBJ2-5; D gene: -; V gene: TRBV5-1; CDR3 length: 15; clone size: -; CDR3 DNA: TGCGCCAGCAGCTTGGCCAGGCCTGAGAAAGAGACCCAGTACTTC; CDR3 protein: CASSLARPEKETQYF
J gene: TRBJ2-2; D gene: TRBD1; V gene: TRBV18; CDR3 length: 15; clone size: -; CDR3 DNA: TGTGCCAGCTCACGGGACAGCGTCAACACCGGGGAGCTGTTTTTT; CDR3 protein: CASSRDSVNTGELFF
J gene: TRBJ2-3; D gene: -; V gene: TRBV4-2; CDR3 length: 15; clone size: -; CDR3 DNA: TGTGCCAGCAGCCAAGATCCGGCGGGCACAGATACGCAGTATTTT; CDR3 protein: CASSQDPAGTDTQYF
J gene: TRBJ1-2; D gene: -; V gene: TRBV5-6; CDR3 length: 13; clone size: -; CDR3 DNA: TGTGCCAGCAGCTTGGATAGGGGGTATGGCTACACCTTC; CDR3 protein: CASSLDRGYGYTF
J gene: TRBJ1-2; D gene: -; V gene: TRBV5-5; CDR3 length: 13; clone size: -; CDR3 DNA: TGTGCCAGCACCCCACCTACTAACTATGGCTACACCTTC; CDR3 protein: CASTPPTNYGYTF
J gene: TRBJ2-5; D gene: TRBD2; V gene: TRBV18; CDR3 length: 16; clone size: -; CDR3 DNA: TGTGCCAGCTCACGCCGAAGCGGGCCGGGGGGAGAGACCCAGTACTTC; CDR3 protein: CASSRRSGPGGETQYF
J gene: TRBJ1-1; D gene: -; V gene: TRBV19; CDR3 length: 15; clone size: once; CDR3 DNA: TGTGCCAGTAGTATAAGGTGGGGGCGAAACACTGAAGCTTTCTTT; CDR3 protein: CASSIRWGRNTEAFF
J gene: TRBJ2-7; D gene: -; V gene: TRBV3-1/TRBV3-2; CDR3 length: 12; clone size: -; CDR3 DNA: TGTGCCAGCAGCCTCCGGGGTTACGAGCAGTACTTC; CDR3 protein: CASSLRGYEQYF
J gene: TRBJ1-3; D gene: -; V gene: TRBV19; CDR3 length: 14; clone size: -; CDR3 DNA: TGTGCCAGTCGAGCCCGGGACATACCACACACCATATATTTT; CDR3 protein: CASRARDIPHTIYF
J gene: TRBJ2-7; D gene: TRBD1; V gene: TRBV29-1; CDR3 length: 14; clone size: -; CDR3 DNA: TGCAGCGTGCGCAAAAGGGACAGCTCCTACGAGCAGTACTTC; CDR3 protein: CSVRKRDSSYEQYF